The entry that follows covers one TCR beta chain sequence. The CDR3 runs to 14 residues. V was cut by 6 bases and J by 5 bases, with 17 bases left in between. Germline V gene data show CDR1 as MDHEN and CDR2 as SYDVKM. This sample stems from a study of early T cells in non-severe SARS-CoV-2 infection. Study overall: Sequencing input comprised bulk RNA from unsorted whole blood; chain pairing was not available.

Researchers attached unique molecular identifiers to individual cDNA molecules. TCRdb re-called the 5' RACE reads with MiXCR, one entry per CDR3 protein. The sample lists more than 60,000 distinct CDR3 sequences; about 13% were seen once. V gene TRBV28 combines with J gene TRBJ2-7, with D perhaps matching TRBD1 (5 bases). The TCR originated in an adult who was a healthcare worker with PCR-confirmed SARS-CoV-2 infection or an uninfected control (not recorded which). Material: whole blood. CDR3 region: CASSPQGRSDEQYF. CDR3 DNA: TGTGCCAGCAGCCCCCAGGGTAGGTCGGACGAGCAGTACTTC.